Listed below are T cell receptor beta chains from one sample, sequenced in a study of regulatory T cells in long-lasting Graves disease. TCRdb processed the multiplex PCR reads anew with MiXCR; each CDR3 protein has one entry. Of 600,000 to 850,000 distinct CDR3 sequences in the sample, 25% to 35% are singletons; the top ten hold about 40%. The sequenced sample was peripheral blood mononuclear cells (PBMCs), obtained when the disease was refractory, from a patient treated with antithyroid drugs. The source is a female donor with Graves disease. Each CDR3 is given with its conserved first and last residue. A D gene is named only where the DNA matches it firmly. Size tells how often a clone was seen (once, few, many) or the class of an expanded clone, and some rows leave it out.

CSVQGNYGYTF	TGCAGCGTACAGGGTAACTATGGCTACACCTTC	TRBJ1-2	NA	TRBV29-1	few
CASSMPGQGRGNQPQHF	TGTGCCAGCAGTATGCCGGGACAGGGAAGGGGCAATCAGCCCCAGCATTTT	TRBJ1-5	TRBD1	TRBV6-1	many
CASSLGVAVSYEQYF	TGTGCCAGCAGCTTAGGGGTAGCGGTCTCCTACGAGCAGTACTTC	TRBJ2-7	NA	TRBV11-2	NA
CASGPHTEAFF	TGTGCTAGTGGCCCCCACACTGAAGCTTTCTTT	TRBJ1-1	NA	TRBV12-5	few
CATRGFGANVLTF	TGTGCCACCAGGGGATTTGGGGCCAACGTCCTGACTTTC	TRBJ2-6	NA	TRBV15	many
CASSHGLAEQYF	TGTGCCAGCAGCCACGGACTAGCGGAGCAGTACTTC	TRBJ2-7	TRBD2	TRBV7-2	NA
CSVESRQASELGYTF	TGCAGCGTTGAATCCCGACAGGCCAGCGAACTTGGCTACACCTTC	TRBJ1-2	NA	TRBV29-1	NA
CASSDLGERGYTF	TGTGCCAGTAGTGACCTAGGGGAACGTGGCTACACCTTC	TRBJ1-2	NA	TRBV19	NA
CASSSRKGGAFF	TGTGCCAGCAGTTCTCGCAAAGGGGGCGCTTTCTTT	TRBJ1-1	TRBD1	TRBV28	NA
CASSPGDTRSNQPQHF	TGTGCCAGCAGCCCAGGGGACACGCGTAGCAATCAGCCCCAGCATTTT	TRBJ1-5	NA	TRBV7-8	few
CSANKQGARGEQYF	TGCAGTGCTAACAAACAGGGGGCGCGTGGCGAGCAGTACTTC	TRBJ2-7	TRBD1	TRBV20-1	NA
CASSLGQGSYGHTF	TGTGCCAGCAGTTTAGGACAGGGAAGCTATGGCCACACCTTC	TRBJ1-2	TRBD1	TRBV12-3/TRBV12-4	few
CASSLEHPKGYGYTF	TGCGCCAGCAGCTTGGAACACCCAAAGGGCTATGGCTACACCTTC	TRBJ1-2	NA	TRBV5-1	few
CAGSSFGTLLDGYTF	TGTGCCGGTAGTAGTTTCGGCACTTTGTTGGATGGCTACACCTTC	TRBJ1-2	NA	TRBV19	NA
CAISEYAGPVEAFF	TGTGCCATCAGTGAGTATGCAGGGCCAGTGGAAGCTTTCTTT	TRBJ1-1	NA	TRBV10-3	few
CASSLSGDGSPLHF	TGTGCCAGCAGCTTGTCTGGGGATGGGTCACCCCTCCACTTT	TRBJ1-6	NA	TRBV5-5	NA
CASSLAGTAGPGPQHF	TGTGCCAGCAGCTTAGCAGGGACAGCGGGCCCGGGACCCCAGCATTTT	TRBJ1-5	TRBD1	TRBV7-9	NA
CASSMRTNTDTQYF	TGTGCCAGCAGTATGAGGACTAATACAGATACGCAGTATTTT	TRBJ2-3	NA	TRBV12-3/TRBV12-4	NA